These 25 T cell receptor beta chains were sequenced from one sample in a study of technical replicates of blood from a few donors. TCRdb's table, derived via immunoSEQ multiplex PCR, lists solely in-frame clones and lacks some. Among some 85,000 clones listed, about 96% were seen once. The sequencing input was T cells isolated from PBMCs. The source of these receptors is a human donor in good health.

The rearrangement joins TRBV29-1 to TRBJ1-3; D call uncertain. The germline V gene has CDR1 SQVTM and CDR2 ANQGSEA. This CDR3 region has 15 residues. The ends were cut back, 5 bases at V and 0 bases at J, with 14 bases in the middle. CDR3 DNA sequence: TGCAGCGTTACTGGTCGGGAGAGCTCTGGAAACACCATATATTTT. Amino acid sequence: CSVTGRESSGNTIYF.

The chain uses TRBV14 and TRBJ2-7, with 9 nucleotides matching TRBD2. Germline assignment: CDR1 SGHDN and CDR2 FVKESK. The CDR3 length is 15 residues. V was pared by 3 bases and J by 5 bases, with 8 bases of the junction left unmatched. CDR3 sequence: CASSQLTSGLDEQYF. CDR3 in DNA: TGTGCCAGCAGCCAGCTGACTAGCGGTTTGGACGAGCAGTACTTC. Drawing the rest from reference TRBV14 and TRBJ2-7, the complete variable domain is EAGVTQFPSHSVIEKGQTVTLRCDPISGHDNLYWYRRVMGKEIKFLLHFVKESKQDESGMPNNRFLAERTGGTYSTLKVQPAELEDSGVYFCASSQLTSGLDEQYFGPGTRLTVT.

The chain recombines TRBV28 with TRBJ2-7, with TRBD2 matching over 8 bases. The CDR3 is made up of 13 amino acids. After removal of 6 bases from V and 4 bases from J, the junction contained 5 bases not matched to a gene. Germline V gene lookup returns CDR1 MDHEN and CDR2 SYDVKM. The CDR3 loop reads CASSLGLAYEQYF. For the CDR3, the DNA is TGTGCCAGCAGCCTAGGACTAGCTTACGAGCAGTACTTC.

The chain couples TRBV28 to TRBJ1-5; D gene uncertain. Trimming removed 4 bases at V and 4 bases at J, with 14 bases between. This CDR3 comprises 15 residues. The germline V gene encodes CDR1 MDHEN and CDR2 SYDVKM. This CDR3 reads CASSSLGGGNQPQHF. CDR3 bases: TGTGCCAGCAGTTCCCTGGGAGGAGGGAATCAGCCCCAGCATTTT.

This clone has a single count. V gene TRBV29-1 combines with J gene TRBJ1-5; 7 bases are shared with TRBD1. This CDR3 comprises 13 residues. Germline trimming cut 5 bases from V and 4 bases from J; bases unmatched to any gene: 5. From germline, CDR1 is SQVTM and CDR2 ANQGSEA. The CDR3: CSVIGQANQPQHF. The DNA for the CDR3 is TGCAGCGTTATTGGACAGGCGAATCAGCCCCAGCATTTT.

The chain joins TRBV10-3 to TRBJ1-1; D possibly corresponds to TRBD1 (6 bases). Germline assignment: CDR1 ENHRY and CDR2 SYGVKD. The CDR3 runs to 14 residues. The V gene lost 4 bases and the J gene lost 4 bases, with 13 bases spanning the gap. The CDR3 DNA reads TGTGCCATCAGTGGACAACAGGGTTTCACTGAAGCTTTCTTT. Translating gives CAISGQQGFTEAFF.

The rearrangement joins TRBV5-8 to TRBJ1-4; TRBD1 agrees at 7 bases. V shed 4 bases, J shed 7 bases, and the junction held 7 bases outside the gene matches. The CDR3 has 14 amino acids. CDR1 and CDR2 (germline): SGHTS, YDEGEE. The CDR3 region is CASSHDRASEKLFF. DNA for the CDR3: TGTGCCAGCAGCCACGACAGGGCCAGTGAAAAACTGTTTTTT. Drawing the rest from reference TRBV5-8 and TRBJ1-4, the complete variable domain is EAGVTQSPTHLIKTRGQQATLRCSPISGHTSVYWYQQALGLGLQFLLWYDEGEERNRGNFPPRFSGRQFPNYSSELNVNALELEDSALYLCASSHDRASEKLFFGSGTQLSVL.

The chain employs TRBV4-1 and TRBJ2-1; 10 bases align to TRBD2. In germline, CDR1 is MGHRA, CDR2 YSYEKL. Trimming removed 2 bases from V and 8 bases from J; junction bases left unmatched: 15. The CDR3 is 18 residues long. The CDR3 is CASSQTSSGSGRSDEQFF. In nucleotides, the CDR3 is TGCGCCAGCAGCCAAACATCCTCGGGTAGCGGGAGGTCAGATGAGCAGTTCTTC.

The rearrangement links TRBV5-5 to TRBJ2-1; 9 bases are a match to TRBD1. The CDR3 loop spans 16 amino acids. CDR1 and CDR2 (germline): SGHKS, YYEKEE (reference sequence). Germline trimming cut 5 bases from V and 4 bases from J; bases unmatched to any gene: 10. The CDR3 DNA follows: TGTGCCAGCAGGTTCGACCCGGGACAGGGTTACAATGAGCAGTTCTTC. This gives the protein CASRFDPGQGYNEQFF.

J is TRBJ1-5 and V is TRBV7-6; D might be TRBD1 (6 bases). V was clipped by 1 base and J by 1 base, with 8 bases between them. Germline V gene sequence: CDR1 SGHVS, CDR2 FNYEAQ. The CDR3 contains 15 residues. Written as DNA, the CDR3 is TGTGCCAGCAGCTTAGTCAGGGGAAGCAATCAGCCCCAGCATTTT. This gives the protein CASSLVRGSNQPQHF.

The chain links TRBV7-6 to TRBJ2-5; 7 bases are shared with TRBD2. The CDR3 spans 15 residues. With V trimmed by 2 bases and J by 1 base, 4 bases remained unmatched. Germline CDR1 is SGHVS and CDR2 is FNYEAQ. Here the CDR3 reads CASSLFSSGQETQYF. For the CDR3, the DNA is TGTGCCAGCAGCTTATTCTCTAGCGGCCAAGAGACCCAGTACTTC.

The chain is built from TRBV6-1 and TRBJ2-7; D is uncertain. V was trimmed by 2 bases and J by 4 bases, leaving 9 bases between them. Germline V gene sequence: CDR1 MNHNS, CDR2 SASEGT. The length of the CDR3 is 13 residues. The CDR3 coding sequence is TGTGCCAGCAGTGAAACTCCTTATTACGAGCAGTACTTC. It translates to CASSETPYYEQYF.

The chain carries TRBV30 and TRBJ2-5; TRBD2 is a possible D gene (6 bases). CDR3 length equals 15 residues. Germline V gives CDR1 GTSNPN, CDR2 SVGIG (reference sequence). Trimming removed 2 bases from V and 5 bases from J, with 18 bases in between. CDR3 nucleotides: TGTGCCTGGAGTCCCCTGACCGGAGGGCGGGAGACCCAGTACTTC. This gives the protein CAWSPLTGGRETQYF.

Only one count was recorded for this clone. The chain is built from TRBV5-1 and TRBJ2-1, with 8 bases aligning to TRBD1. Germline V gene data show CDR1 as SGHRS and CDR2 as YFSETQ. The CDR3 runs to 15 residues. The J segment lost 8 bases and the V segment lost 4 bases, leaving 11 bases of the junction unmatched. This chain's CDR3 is CASSPGTGPLYEQFF. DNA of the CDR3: TGCGCCAGCAGCCCCGGGACAGGTCCGCTCTATGAGCAGTTCTTC. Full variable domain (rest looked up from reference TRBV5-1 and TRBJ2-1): KAGVTQTPRYLIKTRGQQVTLSCSPISGHRSVSWYQQTPGQGLQFLFEYFSETQRNKGNFPGRFSGRQFSNSRSEMNVSTLELGDSALYLCASSPGTGPLYEQFFGPGTRLTVL.

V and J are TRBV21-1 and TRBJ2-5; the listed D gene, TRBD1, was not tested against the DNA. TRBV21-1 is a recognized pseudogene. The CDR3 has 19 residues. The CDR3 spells CASSKTTGENEGLTETQYF. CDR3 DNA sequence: TGTGCCAGCAGCAAAACTACAGGGGAAAACGAGGGGCTGACAGAGACCCAGTACTTC.

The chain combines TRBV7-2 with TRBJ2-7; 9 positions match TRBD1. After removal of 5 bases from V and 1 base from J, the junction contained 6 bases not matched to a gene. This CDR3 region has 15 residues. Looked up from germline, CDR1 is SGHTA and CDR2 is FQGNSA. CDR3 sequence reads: CASSPTGGASYEQYF. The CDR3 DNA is TGTGCCAGCAGCCCTACAGGGGGCGCATCCTACGAGCAGTACTTC.

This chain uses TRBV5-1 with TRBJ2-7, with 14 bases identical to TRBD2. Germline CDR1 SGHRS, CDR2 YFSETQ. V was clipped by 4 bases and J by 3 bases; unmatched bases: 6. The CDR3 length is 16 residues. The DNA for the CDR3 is TGCGCCAGCAGCAAGGGACTAGCGGGAGTAGGCTACGAGCAGTACTTC. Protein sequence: CASSKGLAGVGYEQYF.

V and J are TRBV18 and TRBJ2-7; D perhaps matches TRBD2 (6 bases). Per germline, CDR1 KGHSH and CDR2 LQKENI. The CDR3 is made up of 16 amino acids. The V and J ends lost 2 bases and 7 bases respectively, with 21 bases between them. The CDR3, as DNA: TGTGCCAGCTCACCAAGAGTCCGGGGGTCGGATGGGGAGCAGTACTTC. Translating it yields CASSPRVRGSDGEQYF.

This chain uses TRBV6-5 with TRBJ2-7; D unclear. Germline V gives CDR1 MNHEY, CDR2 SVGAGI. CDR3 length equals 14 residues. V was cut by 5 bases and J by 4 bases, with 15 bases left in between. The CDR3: CASSDLAAPYEQYF. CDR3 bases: TGTGCCAGCAGTGACTTAGCAGCGCCTTACGAGCAGTACTTC.

The CDR3 loop reads CASSVEPQNRLFF. The CDR3 region has the DNA TGTGCCAGCAGCGTAGAGCCACAAAACAGACTGTTTTTT. The rearrangement uses TRBV9 and TRBJ1-4; D unclear. The CDR3 consists of 13 residues. Trimming left V 0 bases short and J 13 bases short, with 13 bases between. Germline-derived CDR1 and CDR2 are SGDLS and YYNGEE.

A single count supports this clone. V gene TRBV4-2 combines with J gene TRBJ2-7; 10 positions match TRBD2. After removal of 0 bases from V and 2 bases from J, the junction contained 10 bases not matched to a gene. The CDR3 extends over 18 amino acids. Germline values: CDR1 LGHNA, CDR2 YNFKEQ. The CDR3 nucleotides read TGTGCCAGCAGCCAAGAGCGGGATAGCGGGAGGACCACCTACGAGCAGTACTTC. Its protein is CASSQERDSGRTTYEQYF.

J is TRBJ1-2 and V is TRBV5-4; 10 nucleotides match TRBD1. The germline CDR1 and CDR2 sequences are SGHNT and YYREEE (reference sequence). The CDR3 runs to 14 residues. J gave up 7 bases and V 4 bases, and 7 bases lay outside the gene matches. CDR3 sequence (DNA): TGTGCCAGCAGCCCACCGACAGGGGGCTTTGGCTACACCTTC. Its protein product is CASSPPTGGFGYTF.

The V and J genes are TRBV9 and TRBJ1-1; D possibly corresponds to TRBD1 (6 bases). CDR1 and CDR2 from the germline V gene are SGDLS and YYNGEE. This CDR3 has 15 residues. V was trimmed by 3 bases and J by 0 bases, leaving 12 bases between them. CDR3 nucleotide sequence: TGTGCCAGCAGCGGCAGGGGAGCAATGAACACTGAAGCTTTCTTT. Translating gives CASSGRGAMNTEAFF.

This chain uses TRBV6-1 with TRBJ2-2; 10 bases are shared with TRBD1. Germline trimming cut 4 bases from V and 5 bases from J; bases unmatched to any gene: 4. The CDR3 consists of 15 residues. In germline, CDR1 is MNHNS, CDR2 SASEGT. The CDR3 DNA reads TGTGCCAGCAGTGCTAAGGGACAGGGGACCGGGGAGCTGTTTTTT. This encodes CASSAKGQGTGELFF.

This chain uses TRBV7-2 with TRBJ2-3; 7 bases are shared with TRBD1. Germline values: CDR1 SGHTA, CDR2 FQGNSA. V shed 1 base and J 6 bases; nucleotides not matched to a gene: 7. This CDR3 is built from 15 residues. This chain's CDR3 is CASSLVSGGSDTQYF. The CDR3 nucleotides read TGTGCCAGCAGCTTAGTGTCAGGGGGATCCGATACGCAGTATTTT.